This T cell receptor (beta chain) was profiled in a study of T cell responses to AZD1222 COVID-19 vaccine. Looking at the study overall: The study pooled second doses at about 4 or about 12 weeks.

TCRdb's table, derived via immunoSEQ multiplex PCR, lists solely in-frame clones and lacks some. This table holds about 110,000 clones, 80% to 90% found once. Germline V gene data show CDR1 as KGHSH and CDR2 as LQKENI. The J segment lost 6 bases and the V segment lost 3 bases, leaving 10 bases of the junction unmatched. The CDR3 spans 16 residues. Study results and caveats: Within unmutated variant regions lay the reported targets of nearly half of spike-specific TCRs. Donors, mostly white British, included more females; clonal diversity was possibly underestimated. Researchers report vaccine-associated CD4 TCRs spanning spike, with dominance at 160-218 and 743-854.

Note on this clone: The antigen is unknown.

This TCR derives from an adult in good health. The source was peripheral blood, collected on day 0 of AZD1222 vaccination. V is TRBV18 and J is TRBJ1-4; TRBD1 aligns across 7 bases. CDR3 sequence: CASSPSQTGRDEKLFF. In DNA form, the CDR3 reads TGTGCCAGCTCACCGTCCCAGACAGGGAGGGATGAAAAACTGTTTTTT.